This T cell receptor (beta chain) was obtained from a study of beta chain features in type 1 diabetes. Across the whole study: Healthy donors resembled patients in age, gender and cell yields.

General study points: Over-representation of high TCR-expressing cells was a possible consequence of cDNA sequencing. The study found that naive, central memory and Treg TCRB repertoires appeared more similar in patients than in healthy donors.

Many counts were recorded for this clone. What it binds is unknown. By way of CD45RO/CCR7/CD25/CD127/CD95/CD27, the CD4+ regulatory, stem cell-like memory, central memory and naive cells were sorted. The authors reverse transcribed all of the isolated RNA, so sequencing captured expressed TCRB transcripts. Data came from immunoSEQ multiplex PCR; TCRdb stores just in-frame clones and leaves some out. The data show about 140,000 clones, less than 9% seen once. The TCR sequence derives from a woman aged 25-40 years in good health. Sequenced input: central memory CD4+ T cells from blood.

As DNA, the CDR3 is TGTGCCAGCAGTACTCGGGACAGTTTGTTTGAGCAGTTCTTC. Translated, it gives CASSTRDSLFEQFF. This chain uses TRBV6-5 with TRBJ2-1, with 7 bases lining up with TRBD1. The CDR3 contains 14 residues. V was clipped by 5 bases and J by 9 bases; unmatched bases: 10. CDR1 MNHEY and CDR2 SVGAGI come from the germline V gene.